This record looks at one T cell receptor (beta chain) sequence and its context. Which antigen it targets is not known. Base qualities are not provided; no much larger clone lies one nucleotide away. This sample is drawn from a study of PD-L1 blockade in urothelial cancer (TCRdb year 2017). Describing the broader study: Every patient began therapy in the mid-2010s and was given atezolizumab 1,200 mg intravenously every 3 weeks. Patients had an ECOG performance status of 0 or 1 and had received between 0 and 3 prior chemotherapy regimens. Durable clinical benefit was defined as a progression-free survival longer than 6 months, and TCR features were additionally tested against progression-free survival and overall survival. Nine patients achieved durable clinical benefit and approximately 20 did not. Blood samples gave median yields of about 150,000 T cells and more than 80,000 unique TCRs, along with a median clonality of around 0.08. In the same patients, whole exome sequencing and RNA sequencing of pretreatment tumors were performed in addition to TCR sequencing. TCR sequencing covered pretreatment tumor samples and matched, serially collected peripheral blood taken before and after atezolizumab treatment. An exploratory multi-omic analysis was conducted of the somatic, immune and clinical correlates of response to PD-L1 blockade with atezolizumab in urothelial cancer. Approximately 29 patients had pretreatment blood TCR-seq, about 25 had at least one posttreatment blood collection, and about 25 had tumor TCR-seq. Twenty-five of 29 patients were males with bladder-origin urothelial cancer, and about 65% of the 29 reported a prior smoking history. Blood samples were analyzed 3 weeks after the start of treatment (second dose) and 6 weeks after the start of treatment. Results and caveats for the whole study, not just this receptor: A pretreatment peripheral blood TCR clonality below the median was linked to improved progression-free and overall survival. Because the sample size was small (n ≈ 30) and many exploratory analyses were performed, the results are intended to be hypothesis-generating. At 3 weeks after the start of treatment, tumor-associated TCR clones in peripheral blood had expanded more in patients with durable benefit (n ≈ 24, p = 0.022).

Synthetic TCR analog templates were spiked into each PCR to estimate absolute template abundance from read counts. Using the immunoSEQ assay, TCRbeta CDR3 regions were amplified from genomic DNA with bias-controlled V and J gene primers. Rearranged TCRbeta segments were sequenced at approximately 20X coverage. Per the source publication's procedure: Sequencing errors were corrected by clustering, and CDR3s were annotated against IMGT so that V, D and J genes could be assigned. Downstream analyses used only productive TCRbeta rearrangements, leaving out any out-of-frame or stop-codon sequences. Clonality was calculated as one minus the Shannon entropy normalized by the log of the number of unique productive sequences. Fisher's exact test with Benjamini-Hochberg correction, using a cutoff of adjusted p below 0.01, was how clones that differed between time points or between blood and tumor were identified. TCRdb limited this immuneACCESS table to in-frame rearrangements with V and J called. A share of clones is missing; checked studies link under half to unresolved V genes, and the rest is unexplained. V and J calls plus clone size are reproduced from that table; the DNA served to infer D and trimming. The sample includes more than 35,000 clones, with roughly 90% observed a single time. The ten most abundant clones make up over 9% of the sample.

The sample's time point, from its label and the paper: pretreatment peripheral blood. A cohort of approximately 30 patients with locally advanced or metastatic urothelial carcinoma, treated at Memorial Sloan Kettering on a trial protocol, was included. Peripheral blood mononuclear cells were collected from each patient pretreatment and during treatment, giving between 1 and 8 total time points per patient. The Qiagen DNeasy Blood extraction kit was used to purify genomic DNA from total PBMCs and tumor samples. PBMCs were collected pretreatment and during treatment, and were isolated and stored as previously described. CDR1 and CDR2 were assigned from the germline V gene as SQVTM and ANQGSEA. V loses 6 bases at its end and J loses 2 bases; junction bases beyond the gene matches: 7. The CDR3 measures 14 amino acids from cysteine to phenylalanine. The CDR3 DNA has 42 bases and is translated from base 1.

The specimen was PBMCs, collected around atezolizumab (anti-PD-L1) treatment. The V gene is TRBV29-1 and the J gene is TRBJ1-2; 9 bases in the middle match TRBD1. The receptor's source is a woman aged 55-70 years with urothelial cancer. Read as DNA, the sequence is TGCAGCGTGCCTCATGACAGGGGGAACTATGGCTACACCTTC. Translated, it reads CSVPHDRGNYGYTF.